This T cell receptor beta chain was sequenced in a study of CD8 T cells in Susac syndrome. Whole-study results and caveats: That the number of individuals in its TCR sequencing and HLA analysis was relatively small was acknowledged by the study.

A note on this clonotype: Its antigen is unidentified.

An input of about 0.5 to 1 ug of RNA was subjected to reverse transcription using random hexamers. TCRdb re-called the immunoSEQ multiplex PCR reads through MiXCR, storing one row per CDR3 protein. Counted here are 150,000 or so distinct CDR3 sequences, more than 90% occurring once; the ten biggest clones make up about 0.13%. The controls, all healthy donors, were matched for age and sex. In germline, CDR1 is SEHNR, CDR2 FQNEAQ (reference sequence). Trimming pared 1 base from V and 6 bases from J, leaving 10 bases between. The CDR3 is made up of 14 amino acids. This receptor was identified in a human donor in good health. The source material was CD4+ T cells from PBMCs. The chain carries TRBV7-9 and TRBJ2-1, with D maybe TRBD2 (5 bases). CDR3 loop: CASSLGSSRNEQFF. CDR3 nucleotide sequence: TGTGCCAGCAGCTTAGGATCTAGCCGCAATGAGCAGTTCTTC.